The source of this TCR beta chain is a study of regulatory T cells in long-lasting Graves disease. Time point of the sample: newly diagnosed GD, antithyroid drugs for less than 3 months. PBMC-derived RNA was used for the TCR library. EDTA tubes collected roughly 10 milliliters of peripheral blood. Many counts were recorded for this clonotype. HTBI primers from iRepertoire and Arm-PCR of CDR3 regions yielded the TCR beta libraries. TCRdb reprocessed the multiplex PCR reads with MiXCR, giving one entry per CDR3 protein. The table lists over 450,000 distinct CDR3 sequences, 12% of them singletons. The V gene's germline CDR1 is LGHDT and CDR2 YNNKEL (reference sequence). The CDR3 covers 16 residues. V dropped 0 bases and J dropped 4; count of bases not matched to a gene: 6. These sequences were also reported in another study, on T cells in Graves' hyperthyroidism and ophthalmopathy.

This TCR came from a woman in her 30s with Graves disease. Here the sequenced sample was peripheral blood mononuclear cells (PBMCs), taken at new diagnosis, from a patient treated with antithyroid drugs. V usage is TRBV3-1 and J usage is TRBJ2-1, with TRBD1 identical over 7 bases. DNA of the CDR3: TGTGCCAGCAGCCAAGATGGTAACAGGGGTTACAATGAGCAGTTCTTC. This sequence encodes CASSQDGNRGYNEQFF.